This T cell receptor (beta chain) was identified during a study of T cells in Graves' hyperthyroidism and ophthalmopathy. Study as a whole: At the time of initial diagnosis and before any treatment, peripheral blood was collected. Study results and limitations: In validation, the model predicted ophthalmopathy. These predictions came a median 6.5 months before onset.

Hyperthyroidism in the patients, aged 18 to 65, was newly diagnosed and under 2 months in duration. Exclusion followed for patients with uncontrolled infection, other autoimmune disease, pregnancy or lactation. With V trimmed by 4 bases and J by 1 base, 7 bases remained unmatched. The V gene's germline CDR1 is LGHDT and CDR2 YNNKEL (reference sequence). CDR3 length: 15 amino acids. This clonotype was seen many times. Antigen unknown. TCR beta CDR3 regions were amplified from RNA transcripts. Using the HTBI primer set, a first-round RT-PCR was run on the TCR CDR3. Each CDR3 protein is one row after TCRdb ran MiXCR on the multiplex PCR reads. The sample records under 400,000 distinct CDR3 sequences, about 25% being singletons.

This sequence originates from a man in his forties or fifties with Graves' hyperthyroidism. J is TRBJ2-7 and V is TRBV3-1, with TRBD1 identical over 7 bases. Source material: blood. The CDR3 DNA is TGTGCCAGCAGCCCTACCAGACAGGGATCCTACGAGCAGTACTTC. Translating it yields CASSPTRQGSYEQYF.